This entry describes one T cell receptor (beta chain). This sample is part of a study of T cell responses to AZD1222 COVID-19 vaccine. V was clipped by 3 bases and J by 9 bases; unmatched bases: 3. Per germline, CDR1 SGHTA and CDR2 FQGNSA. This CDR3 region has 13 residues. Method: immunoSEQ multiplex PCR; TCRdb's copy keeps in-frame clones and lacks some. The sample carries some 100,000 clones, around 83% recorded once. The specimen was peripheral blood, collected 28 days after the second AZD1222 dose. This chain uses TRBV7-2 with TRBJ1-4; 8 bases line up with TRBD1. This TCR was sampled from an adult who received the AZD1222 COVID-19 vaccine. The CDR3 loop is CASSFRTGQKLFF. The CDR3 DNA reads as TGTGCCAGCAGCTTCCGGACAGGGCAAAAACTGTTTTTT.